Listed below are T cell receptor beta chains from one sample, sequenced in a study of shared clonotypes between healthy human individuals. TCRdb keeps only in-frame clones here, not all; method: immunoSEQ multiplex PCR. The sample carries about 2 million clones, around 96% recorded once. What was sequenced was naive CD8+ T cells sorted from blood. These TCRs come from a man younger than 35 in good health. Each CDR3 is given with its conserved first and last residue. A D gene is named only where the DNA matches it firmly. For some rows the clone size is stated as once, few or many, or as a class when expanded; others skip it.

clone_size,cdr3_length,v_call,j_call,d_call,cdr3_nt,cdr3_aa
.,13,TRBV27,TRBJ2-7,.,TGTGCCAGCAGTTCCTCCACTTCCTACGAGCAGTACTTC,CASSSSTSYEQYF
.,15,TRBV4-1,TRBJ1-1,TRBD1,TGCGCCAGCAGCCCGGGGGGACAGTTGAACACTGAAGCTTTCTTT,CASSPGGQLNTEAFF
once,15,TRBV7-6,TRBJ2-1,TRBD2,TGTGCCAGCAGCTTCTCTAGCGGCTCCTACAATGAGCAGTTCTTC,CASSFSSGSYNEQFF
.,12,TRBV27,TRBJ1-6,.,TGTGCCAGCAGCCCCGGGGTATCACCCCTCCACTTT,CASSPGVSPLHF
.,13,TRBV5-6,TRBJ2-5,.,TGTGCCAGCAGTCCTCAAGGGGAAGAGACCCAGTACTTC,CASSPQGEETQYF
.,15,TRBV9,TRBJ2-2,.,TGTGCCAGCAGCGCGGGGGGCCCGAACACCGGGGAGCTGTTTTTT,CASSAGGPNTGELFF
.,15,TRBV4-1,TRBJ2-7,.,TGCGCCAGCAGCCAAGAAGGCGGGGGCACCTACGAGCAGTACTTC,CASSQEGGGTYEQYF
.,14,TRBV28,TRBJ2-3,.,TGTGCCAGCAGTTTTAGGGCTTCAACAGATACGCAGTATTTT,CASSFRASTDTQYF
.,15,TRBV28,TRBJ2-1,.,TGTGCCAGCAGGGTGACTCAACTCTCCTACAATGAGCAGTTCTTC,CASRVTQLSYNEQFF
.,14,TRBV5-1,TRBJ1-2,TRBD1,TGCGCCAGCAGCTGGGGACAGGGGGAGGATGGCTACACCTTC,CASSWGQGEDGYTF
.,13,TRBV6-1,TRBJ2-1,TRBD2,TGTGCCAGCGCGGGACTAGCGTGGCATGAGCAGTTCTTC,CASAGLAWHEQFF
.,16,TRBV9,TRBJ2-3,TRBD1,TGTGCCAGCAGCGTAGGGGACAGGGGGATCTCAGATACGCAGTATTTT,CASSVGDRGISDTQYF
few,13,TRBV28,TRBJ1-2,.,TGTGCCAGCAGTCCGACCTTCAACTATGGCTACACCTTC,CASSPTFNYGYTF
.,14,TRBV27,TRBJ2-2,TRBD1,TGTGCCAGCAGTTCGTGGGACAGCACCGGGGAGCTGTTTTTT,CASSSWDSTGELFF
once,14,TRBV5-1,TRBJ2-1,.,TGCGCCAGCAGCGGGGGCCTCTTGGGGAATGAGCAGTTCTTC,CASSGGLLGNEQFF
.,15,TRBV6-5,TRBJ2-1,TRBD2,TGTGCCAGCAGTTTTTCTAGCGGGACCTACAATGAGCAGTTCTTC,CASSFSSGTYNEQFF
few,13,TRBV6-5,TRBJ1-2,.,TGTGCCAGCAGTTTCAGGGCAAACTATGGCTACACCTTC,CASSFRANYGYTF
.,18,TRBV6-8,TRBJ2-1,.,TGTGCCAGCAGCCGAACCCAATGCCCGGGGTCGTCCTACAATGAGCAGTTCTTC,CASSRTQCPGSSYNEQFF
.,17,TRBV5-1,TRBJ2-7,.,TGCGCCAGCAGCTTAGGACTCCCCCAAGGCCTTACCTACGAGCAGTACTTC,CASSLGLPQGLTYEQYF
.,15,TRBV9,TRBJ2-5,.,TGTGCCAGCAGCGTAGGGGGCGCTTGGGAAGAGACCCAGTACTTC,CASSVGGAWEETQYF
.,14,TRBV30,TRBJ2-1,.,TGTGCCTGGAGAGAGCGGATCTCCTACAATGAGCAGTTCTTC,CAWRERISYNEQFF
.,13,TRBV25-1,TRBJ2-5,.,TGTGCCAGCAGTGTCCGGGAGCAAGAGACCCAGTACTTC,CASSVREQETQYF
.,15,TRBV11-2,TRBJ2-7,.,TGTGCCAGCAGCTTGGGCAGGGGTTTTCCCTACGAGCAGTACTTC,CASSLGRGFPYEQYF
.,13,TRBV11-2,TRBJ1-1,.,TGTGCCAGCAGCTTATTGGTGAACACTGAAGCTTTCTTT,CASSLLVNTEAFF
once,12,TRBV4-1,TRBJ2-7,.,TGCGCCAGCAGCCAGGCAGGTTACGAGCAGTACTTC,CASSQAGYEQYF
.,14,TRBV7-6,TRBJ2-7,.,TGTGCCAGCAGCTTAGCGGACAACCCCTCCGAGCAGTACTTC,CASSLADNPSEQYF
.,17,TRBV15,TRBJ1-4,.,TGTGCCACCAGCAGAGATCAACGCACAGACCCTAATGAAAAACTGTTTTTT,CATSRDQRTDPNEKLFF
.,12,TRBV6-1,TRBJ1-3,.,TGTGCCACCGAGGGGTTCGGAAACACCATATATTTT,CATEGFGNTIYF
.,13,TRBV11-2,TRBJ1-5,.,TGTGCCAGCAGCCTATTGGACGGTCAGCCCCAGCATTTT,CASSLLDGQPQHF
.,13,TRBV30,TRBJ2-7,.,TGTGCCTGGAGTGTTGGGGTATCCTACGAGCAGTACTTC,CAWSVGVSYEQYF
.,14,TRBV5-1,TRBJ2-1,TRBD2,TGCGCCAGCACCCTAGCGGGGGGGCTCAATGAGCAGTTCTTC,CASTLAGGLNEQFF
.,13,TRBV19,TRBJ2-5,TRBD1,TGTGCCAGTAGTGGCACAGGGGTCGAGACCCAGTACTTC,CASSGTGVETQYF
.,13,TRBV19,TRBJ2-7,.,TGTGCCAGTAGTAGCACAGGGTCCTACGAGCAGTACTTC,CASSSTGSYEQYF
once,17,TRBV27,TRBJ2-1,TRBD2,TGTGCCAGCAGTTTGACCAGAGGAGGCGGGAGTTCGGATGAGCAGTTCTTC,CASSLTRGGGSSDEQFF
.,17,TRBV7-2,TRBJ1-4,.,TGTGCCAGCAGCTTAGGGGGGGACTCCTCCCTTCGGGAAAAACTGTTTTTT,CASSLGGDSSLREKLFF
.,15,TRBV19,TRBJ2-6,.,TGTGCCAGTAGTATAGATCTGTCTGGGGCCAACGTCCTGACTTTC,CASSIDLSGANVLTF
.,14,TRBV27,TRBJ2-3,.,TGTGCCAGCAGTCCGATCCTCACCACAGATACGCAGTATTTT,CASSPILTTDTQYF
.,17,TRBV2,TRBJ1-5,.,TGTGCCAGCAGTGAAGCGCGTATCCAAGTGGGCAATCAGCCCCAGCATTTT,CASSEARIQVGNQPQHF
once,15,TRBV29-1,TRBJ2-5,.,TGCAGCGTTGAAGAAGGACAGCCAACTCAAGAGACCCAGTACTTC,CSVEEGQPTQETQYF
.,15,TRBV11-1,TRBJ2-7,.,TGTGCCAGCAGCGCTGTAGCCGGGACACACTACGAGCAGTACTTC,CASSAVAGTHYEQYF